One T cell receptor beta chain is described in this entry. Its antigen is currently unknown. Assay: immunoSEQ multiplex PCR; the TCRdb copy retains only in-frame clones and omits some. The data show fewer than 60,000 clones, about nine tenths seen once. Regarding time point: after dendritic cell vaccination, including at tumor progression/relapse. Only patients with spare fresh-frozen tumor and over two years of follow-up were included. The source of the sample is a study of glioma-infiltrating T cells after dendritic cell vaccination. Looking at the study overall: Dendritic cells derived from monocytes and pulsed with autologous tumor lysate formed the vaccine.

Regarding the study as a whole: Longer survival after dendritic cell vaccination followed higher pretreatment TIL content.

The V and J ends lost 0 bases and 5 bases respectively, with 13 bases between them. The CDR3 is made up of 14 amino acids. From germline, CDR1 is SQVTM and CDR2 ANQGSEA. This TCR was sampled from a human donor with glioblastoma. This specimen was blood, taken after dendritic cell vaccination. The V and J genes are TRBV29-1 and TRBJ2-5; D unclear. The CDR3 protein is CSVEEPFGRETQYF. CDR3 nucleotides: TGCAGCGTTGAAGAGCCCTTCGGTCGGGAGACCCAGTACTTC.